This T cell receptor beta chain derives from a study of tumor and adjacent non-tumor tissue in lung cancer (dated by TCRdb to between 2017 and 2018). Regarding the research as a whole: Patients with adenocarcinoma (approximately 11), squamous cell carcinoma (2) and small cell lung cancer (1) were included in the cohort. Among the 15 or so patients, ages ranged from roughly 31 to 80 years, some 10 were men and 5 were women, and disease was TNM stage I to III. In total, sequencing yielded over 95 million productive TCRbeta reads, which works out to an average of approximately 4 million reads per sample. The study compared bulk TCRbeta repertoires between lung tumor tissue and matched distant non-tumor lung tissue from approximately 14 lung cancer patients. Approximately 31 paired specimens, one tumor and one normal lung sample per patient, were profiled by TCRbeta CDR3 sequencing.

The method behind the library was multiplex PCR. TCRdb lists the instrument as Illumina HiSeq 2500. Following protocols modified from ARM-PCR, the researchers constructed TCRbeta libraries through three rounds of nested PCR with primers (Table S4). PCR products of 200-500 bp were gel-excised and purified with the QIAquick gel extraction kit before sequencing. The published analysis was carried out like this. Reads were cleaned with Trimmomatic, merged with FLASH into complete CDR3 sequences, and assigned to V(D)J germline segments with MiTCR. Clonal diversity was calculated as the inverse Simpson's index using VDJtools. Productive reads were defined as in-frame sequences without a premature stop codon. Through fastp at Q25 and MiXCR, TCRdb rebuilt clones from the public reads, retaining in-frame beta chains. Rows are combined by CDR3 protein, so each entry shows the most common genes and DNA. It is TCRdb's table, rather than the study itself, that gives the V and J calls and clone size. The sample table records 90,000 to 100,000 distinct CDR3 sequences; 75% to 90% of these occur just once. The ten largest clones capture less than 40% of the sample.

Cut back by 9 bases and 7 bases, the V and J ends lie 21 bases apart. The CDR3 measures 15 amino acids from cysteine to phenylalanine. The only DNA kept is the CDR3, 45 bases in frame from the first base. The germline V gene specifies SGHTA as CDR1 and FQGTGA as CDR2. This clonotype has a single count. Its antigen is unknown. No much larger clone exists at a distance of one base, and base qualities are not known. Resting on one read, the evidence is weak. RNA was isolated from bulk, unsorted tissue, and RNA quality was assessed with a NanoDrop ND-1000 and an Agilent 2100. For the normal lung samples, distant non-tumor tissue was collected more than 3 cm away from the tumor edge. All donors had newly diagnosed lung cancer, had not received prior chemotherapy, and were admitted for thoracic surgery in China between August and November 2014. Patients who had received previous radiotherapy or chemotherapy, or who had another concurrent cancer, were excluded from the study. Pieces of surgical tissue measuring about 1-2.2 cm3 were kept in RNAlater solution and stored at -80 degrees C until use.

Overall results and qualifications from the work: Peripheral blood was not sequenced, so blood TCRbeta repertoires were not examined in the lung cancer patients of the study. In normal lung, the top 100 clones accounted for a significantly larger cumulative share of the repertoire than in tumor tissue. Significantly higher TCR diversity was found in younger patients, and higher tumor TCR diversity was associated with shorter overall and disease-free survival. Only approximately 16 patients were included in the cohort, and the need for larger samples and more detailed clinical data was noted by the authors. The methods do not name the sequencing platform or mention unique molecular identifiers. Tumor tissue showed significantly higher TCR diversity (inverse Simpson) than normal lung tissue, at about 410 vs 180 (P = 0.0075, Mann-Whitney U test).

The TCR originated in a man aged 55 to 70 with small cell lung cancer. The material sequenced was distant non-tumor lung tissue. This chain joins TRBV7-3 to TRBJ2-2; perhaps TRBD1 is the D gene, with 6 bases matching. For the CDR3, the sequence is CARGAPDSPIGELFF. Here is the DNA: TGTGCCAGAGGCGCCCCGGACAGCCCTATCGGGGAGCTGTTTTTT.